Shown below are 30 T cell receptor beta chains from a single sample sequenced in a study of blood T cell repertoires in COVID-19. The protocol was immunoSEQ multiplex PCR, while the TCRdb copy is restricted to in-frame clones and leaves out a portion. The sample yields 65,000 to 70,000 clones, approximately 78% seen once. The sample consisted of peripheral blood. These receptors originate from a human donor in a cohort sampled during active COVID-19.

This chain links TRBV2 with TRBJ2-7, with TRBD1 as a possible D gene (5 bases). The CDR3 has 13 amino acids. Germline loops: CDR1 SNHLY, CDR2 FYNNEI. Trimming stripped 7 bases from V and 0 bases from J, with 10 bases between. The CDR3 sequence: CASKDRLSYEQYF. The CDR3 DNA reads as TGTGCCAGCAAAGACAGACTCTCCTACGAGCAGTACTTC.

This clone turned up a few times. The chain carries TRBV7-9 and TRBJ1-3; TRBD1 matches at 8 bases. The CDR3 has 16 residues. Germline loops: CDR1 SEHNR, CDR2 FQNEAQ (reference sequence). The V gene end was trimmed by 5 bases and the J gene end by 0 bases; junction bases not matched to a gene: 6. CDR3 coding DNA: TGTGCCAGCAGCGTGGACAGGGTCCACTCTGGAAACACCATATATTTT. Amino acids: CASSVDRVHSGNTIYF. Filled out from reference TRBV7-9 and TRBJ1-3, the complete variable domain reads DTGVSQNPRHKITKRGQNVTFRCDPISEHNRLYWYRQTLGQGPEFLTYFQNEAQLEKSRLLSDRFSAERPKGSFSTLEIQRTEQGDSAMYLCASSVDRVHSGNTIYFGEGSWLTVV.

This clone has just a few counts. The CDR3 DNA is TGTGCCAGCAGTGAAGCGAACCCGGCAGATACGCAGTATTTT. Protein: CASSEANPADTQYF. The chain combines TRBV6-1 with TRBJ2-3, with unresolved D. Germline CDR1 MNHNS, CDR2 SASEGT. The CDR3 totals 14 residues. Trimming removed 0 bases at V and 4 bases at J, with 8 bases between.

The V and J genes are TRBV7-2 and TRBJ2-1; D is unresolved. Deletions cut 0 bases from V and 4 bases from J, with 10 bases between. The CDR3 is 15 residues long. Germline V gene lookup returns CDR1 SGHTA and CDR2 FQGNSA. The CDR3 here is CASSLARSRYNEQFF. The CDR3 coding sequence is TGTGCCAGCAGCTTAGCGAGGAGCCGTTACAATGAGCAGTTCTTC.

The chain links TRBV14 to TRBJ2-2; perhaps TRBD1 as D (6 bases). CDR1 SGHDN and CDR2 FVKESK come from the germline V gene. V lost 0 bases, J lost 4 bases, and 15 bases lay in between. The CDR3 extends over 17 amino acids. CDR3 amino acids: CASSQEDRLELTGELFF. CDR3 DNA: TGTGCCAGCAGCCAAGAAGACAGGTTGGAACTCACCGGGGAGCTGTTTTTT.

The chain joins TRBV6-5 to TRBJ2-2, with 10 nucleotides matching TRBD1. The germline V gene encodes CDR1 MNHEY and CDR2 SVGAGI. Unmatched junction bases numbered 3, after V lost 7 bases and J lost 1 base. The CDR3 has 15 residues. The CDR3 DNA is TGTGCCAGCAAATGGGACAGGGGGAACACCGGGGAGCTGTTTTTT. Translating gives CASKWDRGNTGELFF.

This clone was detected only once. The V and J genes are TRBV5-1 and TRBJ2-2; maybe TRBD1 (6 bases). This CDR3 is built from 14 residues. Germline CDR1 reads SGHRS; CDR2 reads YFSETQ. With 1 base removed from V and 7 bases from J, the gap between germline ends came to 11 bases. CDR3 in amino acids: CASSLRAGDGELFF. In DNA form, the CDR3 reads TGCGCCAGCAGCTTGAGGGCAGGGGACGGGGAGCTGTTTTTT.

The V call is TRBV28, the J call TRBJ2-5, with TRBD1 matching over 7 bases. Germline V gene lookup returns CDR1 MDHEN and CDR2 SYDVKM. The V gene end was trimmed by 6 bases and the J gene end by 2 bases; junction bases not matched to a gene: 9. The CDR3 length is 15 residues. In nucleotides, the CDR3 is TGTGCCAGCAGCCAACGGACAGGACGGCAAGAGACCCAGTACTTC. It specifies CASSQRTGRQETQYF.

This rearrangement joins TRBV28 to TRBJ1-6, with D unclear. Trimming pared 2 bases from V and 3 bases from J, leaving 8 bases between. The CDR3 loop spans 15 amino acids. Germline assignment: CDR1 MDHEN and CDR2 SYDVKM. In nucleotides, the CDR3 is TGTGCCAGCAGTTTACGACACGGCTATAATTCACCCCTCCACTTT. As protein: CASSLRHGYNSPLHF.

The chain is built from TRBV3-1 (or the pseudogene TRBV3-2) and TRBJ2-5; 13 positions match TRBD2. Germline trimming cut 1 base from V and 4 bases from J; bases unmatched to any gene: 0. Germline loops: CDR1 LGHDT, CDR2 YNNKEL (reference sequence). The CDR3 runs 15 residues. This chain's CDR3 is CASSQGLAGGETQYF. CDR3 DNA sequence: TGTGCCAGCAGCCAAGGACTAGCGGGAGGAGAGACCCAGTACTTC.

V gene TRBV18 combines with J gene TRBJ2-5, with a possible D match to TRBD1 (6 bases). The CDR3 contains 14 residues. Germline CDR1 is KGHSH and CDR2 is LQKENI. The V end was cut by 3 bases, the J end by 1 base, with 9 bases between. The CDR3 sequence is CASSPGASQETQYF. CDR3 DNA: TGTGCCAGCTCACCGGGGGCTAGCCAAGAGACCCAGTACTTC.

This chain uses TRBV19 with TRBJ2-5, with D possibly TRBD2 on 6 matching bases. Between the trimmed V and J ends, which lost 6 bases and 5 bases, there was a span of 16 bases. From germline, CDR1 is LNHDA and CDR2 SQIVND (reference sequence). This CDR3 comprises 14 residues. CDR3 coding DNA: TGTGCCAGTAGCGGGAGACAGAGCTCGGAGACCCAGTACTTC. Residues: CASSGRQSSETQYF.

The CDR3 reads CASSLYRDRFGETQYF. The DNA for the CDR3 is TGTGCCAGCAGTTTATACCGCGACAGGTTCGGGGAGACCCAGTACTTC. The rearrangement uses TRBV28 and TRBJ2-5; TRBD1 is a possible D gene (6 bases). Trimming pared 1 base from V and 5 bases from J, leaving 17 bases between. This CDR3 contains 16 residues. The germline gives CDR1 MDHEN, CDR2 SYDVKM.

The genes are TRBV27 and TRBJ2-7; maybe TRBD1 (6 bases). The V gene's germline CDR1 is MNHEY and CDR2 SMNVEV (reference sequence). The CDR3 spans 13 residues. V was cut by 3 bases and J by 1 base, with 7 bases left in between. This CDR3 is CASSFGQSYEQYF. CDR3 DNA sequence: TGTGCCAGCAGTTTCGGACAGTCCTACGAGCAGTACTTC.

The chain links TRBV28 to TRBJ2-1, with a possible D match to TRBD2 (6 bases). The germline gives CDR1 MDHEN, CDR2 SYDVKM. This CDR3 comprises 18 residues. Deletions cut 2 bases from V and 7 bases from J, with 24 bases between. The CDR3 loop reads CASSLRARSSGLRNEQFF. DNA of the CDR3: TGTGCCAGCAGTTTACGGGCCCGTTCGAGCGGGCTACGGAATGAGCAGTTCTTC.

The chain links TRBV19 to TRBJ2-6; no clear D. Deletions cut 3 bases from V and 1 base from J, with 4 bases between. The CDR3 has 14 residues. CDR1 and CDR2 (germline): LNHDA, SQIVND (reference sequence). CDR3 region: CASSIPSGANVLTF. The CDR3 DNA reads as TGTGCCAGTAGTATCCCTTCTGGGGCCAACGTCCTGACTTTC.

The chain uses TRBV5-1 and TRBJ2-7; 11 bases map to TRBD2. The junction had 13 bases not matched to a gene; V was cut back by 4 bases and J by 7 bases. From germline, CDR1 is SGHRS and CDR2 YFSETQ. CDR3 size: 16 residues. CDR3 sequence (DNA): TGCGCCAGCAGCCATGGACTAGCGGGCCACCCGGGGGAGCAGTACTTC. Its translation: CASSHGLAGHPGEQYF.

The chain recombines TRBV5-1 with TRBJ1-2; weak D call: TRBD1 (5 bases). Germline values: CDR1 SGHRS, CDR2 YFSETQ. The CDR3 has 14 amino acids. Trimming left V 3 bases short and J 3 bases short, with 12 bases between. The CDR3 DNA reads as TGCGCCAGCAGCTCGGGACTGCCCGACTATGGCTACACCTTC. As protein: CASSSGLPDYGYTF.

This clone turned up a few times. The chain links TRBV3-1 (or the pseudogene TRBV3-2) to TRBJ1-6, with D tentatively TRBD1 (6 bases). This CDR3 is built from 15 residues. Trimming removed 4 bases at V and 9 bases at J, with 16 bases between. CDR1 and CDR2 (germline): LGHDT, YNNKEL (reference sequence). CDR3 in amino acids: CASSPWGGLGSPLHF. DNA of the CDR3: TGTGCCAGCAGCCCTTGGGGGGGGCTGGGTTCACCCCTCCACTTT.

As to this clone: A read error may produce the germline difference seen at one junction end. The CDR3 protein is CASSTGTSGKGVF. Here the CDR3 DNA reads TGTGCCAGCAGCACCGGGACTAGCGGGAAAGGAGTTTTT. The V and J genes are TRBV7-2 and TRBJ2-2, with 13 nucleotides matching TRBD2. This CDR3 is 13 amino acids long. Germline CDR1 reads SGHTA; CDR2 reads FQGNSA. The whole variable domain, remainder taken from reference TRBV7-2 and TRBJ2-2, is GAGVSQSPSNKVTEKGKDVELRCDPISGHTALYWYRQSLGQGLEFLIYFQGNSAPDKSGLPSDRFSAERTGGSVSTLTIQRTQQEDSAVYLCASSTGTSGKGVFGEGSRLTVL.

The DNA of the CDR3 is TGTGCCAGCAGTTGGCAGGGCCCCGTCGTTTTACAGAATGAGCAGTTCTTC. It codes for CASSWQGPVVLQNEQFF. The V and J genes are TRBV27 and TRBJ2-1, with D possibly TRBD1 on 5 matching bases. CDR3 length: 17 amino acids. Trimming shortened V by 4 bases and J by 7 bases, and 23 bases separated the two germline ends. CDR1 MNHEY and CDR2 SMNVEV come from the germline V gene (reference sequence).

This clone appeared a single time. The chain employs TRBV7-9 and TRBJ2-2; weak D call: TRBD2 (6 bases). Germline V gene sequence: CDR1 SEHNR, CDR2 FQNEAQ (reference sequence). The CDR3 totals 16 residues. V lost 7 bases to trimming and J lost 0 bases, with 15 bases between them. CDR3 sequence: CASKTSGGANTGELFF. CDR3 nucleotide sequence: TGTGCCAGCAAAACCTCTGGCGGGGCGAACACCGGGGAGCTGTTTTTT.

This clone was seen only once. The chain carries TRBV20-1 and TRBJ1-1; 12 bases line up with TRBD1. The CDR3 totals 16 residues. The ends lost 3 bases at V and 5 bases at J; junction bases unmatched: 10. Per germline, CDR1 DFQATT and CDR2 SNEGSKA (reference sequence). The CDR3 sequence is CSASSWGQGARTEAFF. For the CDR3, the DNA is TGCAGTGCTAGTAGCTGGGGACAGGGGGCCCGTACTGAAGCTTTCTTT.

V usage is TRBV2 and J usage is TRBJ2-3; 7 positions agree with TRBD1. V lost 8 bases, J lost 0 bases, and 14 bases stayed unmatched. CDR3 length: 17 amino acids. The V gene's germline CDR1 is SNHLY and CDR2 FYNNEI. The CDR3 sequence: CASDRQGLGVSTDTQYF. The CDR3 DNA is TGTGCCAGCGATCGACAGGGCCTGGGGGTTAGCACAGATACGCAGTATTTT.

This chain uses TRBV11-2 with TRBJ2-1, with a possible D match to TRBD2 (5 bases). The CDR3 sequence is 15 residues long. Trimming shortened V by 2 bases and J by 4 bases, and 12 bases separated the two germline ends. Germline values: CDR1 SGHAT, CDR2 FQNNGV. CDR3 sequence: CASSLQVGEYNEQFF. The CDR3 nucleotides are TGTGCCAGCAGCTTACAAGTCGGGGAATACAATGAGCAGTTCTTC.

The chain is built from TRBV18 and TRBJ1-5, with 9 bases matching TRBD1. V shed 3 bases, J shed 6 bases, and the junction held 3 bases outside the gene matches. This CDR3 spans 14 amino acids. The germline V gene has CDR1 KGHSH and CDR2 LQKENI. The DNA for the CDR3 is TGTGCCAGCTCACCGGGACAGGGAAGTCAGCCCCAGCATTTT. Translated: CASSPGQGSQPQHF.

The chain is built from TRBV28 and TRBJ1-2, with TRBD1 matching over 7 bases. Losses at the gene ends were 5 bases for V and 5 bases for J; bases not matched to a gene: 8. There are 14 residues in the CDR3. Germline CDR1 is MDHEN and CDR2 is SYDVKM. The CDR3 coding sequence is TGTGCCAGCAGTCGAACGACAGGGTTATATGGCTACACCTTC. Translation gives CASSRTTGLYGYTF.

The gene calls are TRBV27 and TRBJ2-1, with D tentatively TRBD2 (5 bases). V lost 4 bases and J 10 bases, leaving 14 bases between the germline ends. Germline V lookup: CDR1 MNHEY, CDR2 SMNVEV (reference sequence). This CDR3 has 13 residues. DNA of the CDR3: TGTGCCAGCAGTTCTACTAGGCGAGCGGAGCAGTTCTTC. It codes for CASSSTRRAEQFF.

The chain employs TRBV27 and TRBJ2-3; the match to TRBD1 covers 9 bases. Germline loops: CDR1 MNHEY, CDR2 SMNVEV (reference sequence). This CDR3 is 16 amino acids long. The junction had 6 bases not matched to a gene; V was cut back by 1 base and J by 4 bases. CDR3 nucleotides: TGTGCCAGCAGTTTATATGGGACAGGGTTGTCAGATACGCAGTATTTT. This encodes CASSLYGTGLSDTQYF.

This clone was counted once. The CDR3 coding sequence is TGTGCCAGCAATTGGGGAGATGAGCAGTTCTTC. Translation gives CASNWGDEQFF. This sequence joins TRBV12-3 or TRBV12-4 and TRBJ2-1, with D possibly being TRBD2 (5 bases). This CDR3 is built from 11 residues. Trimming took 7 bases from V and 8 from J, leaving 9 bases between them.